The 3 T cell receptor beta chains in this list originate from one sample, sequenced in a study of beta chain features in type 1 diabetes. Reverse transcription of all isolated RNA meant that expressed TCRB transcripts were sequenced. Measured with immunoSEQ multiplex PCR; TCRdb has only the in-frame clones, and not every one. Of about 290,000 clones in the sample, under 8.5% are singletons; the top ten hold roughly 0.94%. The specimen was central memory CD4+ T cells from blood. The receptors were gathered from a woman younger than 35 in good health.

The sample holds a few counts of this clone. The chain uses TRBV15 and TRBJ1-5; no firm D call. Trimming took 0 bases from V and 5 from J, leaving 5 bases between them. Germline CDR1 reads LNHNV; CDR2 reads YYDKDF (reference sequence). The CDR3 is made up of 13 amino acids. CDR3 loop: CATSRDQDQPQHF. For the CDR3, the DNA is TGTGCCACCAGCAGAGATCAAGATCAGCCCCAGCATTTT.

This clone came up a few times. CDR3 loop: CASSRQYRGLGSYEQYF. CDR3 in DNA: TGTGCCAGCAGCCGACAATACAGGGGCCTGGGCAGCTACGAGCAGTACTTC. The chain links TRBV7-2 to TRBJ2-7; 7 bases agree with TRBD1. V was clipped by 5 bases and J by 3 bases; unmatched bases: 16. CDR1 is SGHTA and CDR2 is FQGNSA in the germline V gene. The CDR3 covers 17 residues.

In its sample, this clone was seen many times. The chain links TRBV2 to TRBJ2-3, with a weak D call TRBD2 (6 bases). The CDR3 extends over 15 amino acids. In germline, CDR1 is SNHLY, CDR2 FYNNEI. The V end was cut by 4 bases, the J end by 0 bases, with 11 bases between. The CDR3 DNA sequence: TGTGCCAGCAGTGTTCCTAGCGTGAGCACAGATACGCAGTATTTT. Amino acids: CASSVPSVSTDTQYF. The full variable domain, its missing parts supplied by reference TRBV2 and TRBJ2-3, is EPEVTQTPSHQVTQMGQEVILRCVPISNHLYFYWYRQILGQKVEFLVSFYNNEISEKSEIFDDQFSVERPDGSNFTLKIRSTKLEDSAMYFCASSVPSVSTDTQYFGPGTRLTVL.